This TCR beta chain appears in the sequencing data of a study of beta chain features in type 1 diabetes. Study conclusions and caveats: Significant though moderate, a shortening of TCRB CDR3s appeared in all four CD4+ subsets of Type 1 diabetes patients.

Expressed TCRB transcripts were sequenced because the isolated RNA had all been reverse transcribed beforehand. Profiled with immunoSEQ multiplex PCR; TCRdb holds only in-frame clones, not every one. The sample has about 250,000 clones, approximately 11% seen once; the top ten hold 0.017%. This clone was observed a handful of times. As yet, its antigen is unknown. Trimming took 7 bases from V and 2 from J; bases not matched to a gene: 3. CDR1 MNHEY and CDR2 SVGAGI come from the germline V gene. The CDR3 sequence is 13 residues long. The sequenced material came from naive CD4+ T cells from blood. The source of this sequence is a man under 40 with type 1 diabetes. The rearrangement links TRBV6-5 to TRBJ2-3; 7 bases are shared with TRBD1. The CDR3 region has the DNA TGTGCCAGCAAGGACAGGATCACAGATACGCAGTATTTT. Amino acids: CASKDRITDTQYF.